This TCR beta chain was profiled in a study of brain T cells in children with intractable seizures. Some clones are missing from TCRdb's copy, which holds only in-frame ones; the method was immunoSEQ multiplex PCR. The sample carries approximately 41,000 clones, 80% to 95% recorded once. The sequenced cases were selected for having the highest brain T cell transcript signatures. At least one anti-epileptic drug was given before surgery. Trimming removed 7 bases from V and 3 bases from J, with 12 bases in between. The CDR3 is 13 amino acids. Germline CDR1 is LGHDT and CDR2 is YNNKEL (reference sequence). In its sample, this clone was seen once.

This clonotype was obtained from a girl aged 2 to 9 with tuberous sclerosis and intractable seizures. The sample in question was peripheral blood, obtained at surgery. This chain connects TRBV3-1 (or the pseudogene TRBV3-2) to TRBJ2-5, with a tentative D call TRBD1 (5 bases). Here the CDR3 reads CASIPDNEETQYF. Here the CDR3 DNA reads TGTGCCAGCATCCCGGACAATGAAGAGACCCAGTACTTC.